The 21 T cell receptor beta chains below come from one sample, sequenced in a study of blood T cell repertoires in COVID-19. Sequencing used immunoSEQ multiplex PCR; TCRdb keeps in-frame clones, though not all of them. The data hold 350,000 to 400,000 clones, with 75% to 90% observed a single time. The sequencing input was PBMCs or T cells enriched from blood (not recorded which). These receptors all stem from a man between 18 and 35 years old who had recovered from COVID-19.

Written as DNA, the CDR3 is TGTGCCAGCAGCGAACAGGGAGCGCCTAATGAAAAACTGTTTTTT. It encodes CASSEQGAPNEKLFF. The chain is built from TRBV9 and TRBJ1-4, with D maybe TRBD1 (6 bases). The CDR3 sequence is 15 residues long. Deletions cut 3 bases from V and 3 bases from J, with 12 bases between. Germline assignment: CDR1 SGDLS and CDR2 YYNGEE.

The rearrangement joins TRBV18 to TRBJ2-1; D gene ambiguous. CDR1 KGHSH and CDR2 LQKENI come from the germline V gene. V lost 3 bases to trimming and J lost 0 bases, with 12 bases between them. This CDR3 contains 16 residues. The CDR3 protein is CASSPFDGASYNEQFF. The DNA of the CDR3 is TGTGCCAGCTCACCTTTTGACGGAGCCTCCTACAATGAGCAGTTCTTC.

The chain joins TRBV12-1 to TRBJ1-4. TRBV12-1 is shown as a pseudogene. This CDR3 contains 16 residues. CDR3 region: CASSMGPLRDNEKLFF. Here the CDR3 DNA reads TGTGCCAGCAGCATGGGGCCTTTGCGGGATAATGAAAAACTGTTTTTT.

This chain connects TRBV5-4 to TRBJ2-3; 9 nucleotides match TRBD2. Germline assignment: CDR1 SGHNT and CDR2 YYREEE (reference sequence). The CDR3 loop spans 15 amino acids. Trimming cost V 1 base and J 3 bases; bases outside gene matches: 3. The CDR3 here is CASSLPSGITDTQYF. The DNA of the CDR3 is TGTGCCAGCAGCTTGCCTAGCGGGATAACAGATACGCAGTATTTT.

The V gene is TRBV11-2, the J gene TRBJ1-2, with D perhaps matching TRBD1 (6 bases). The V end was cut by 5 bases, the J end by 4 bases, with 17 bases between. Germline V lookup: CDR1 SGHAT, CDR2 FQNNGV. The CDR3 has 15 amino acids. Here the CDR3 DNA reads TGTGCCAGCAGCCGTTCGGGGCAGGGGATCTATGGCTACACCTTC. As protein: CASSRSGQGIYGYTF.

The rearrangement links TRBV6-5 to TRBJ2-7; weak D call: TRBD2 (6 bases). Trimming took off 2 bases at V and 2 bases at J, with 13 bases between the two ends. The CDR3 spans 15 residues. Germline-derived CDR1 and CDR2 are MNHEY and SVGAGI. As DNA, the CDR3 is TGTGCCAGCAGTTACATTGGGACTGGAGCCTACGAGCAGTACTTC. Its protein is CASSYIGTGAYEQYF.

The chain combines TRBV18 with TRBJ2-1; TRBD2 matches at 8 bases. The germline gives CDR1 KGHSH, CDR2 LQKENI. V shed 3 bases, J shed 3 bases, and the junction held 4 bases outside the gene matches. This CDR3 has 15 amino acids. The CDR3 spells CASSPIAGNYNEQFF. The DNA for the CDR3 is TGTGCCAGCTCACCGATAGCGGGGAACTACAATGAGCAGTTCTTC.

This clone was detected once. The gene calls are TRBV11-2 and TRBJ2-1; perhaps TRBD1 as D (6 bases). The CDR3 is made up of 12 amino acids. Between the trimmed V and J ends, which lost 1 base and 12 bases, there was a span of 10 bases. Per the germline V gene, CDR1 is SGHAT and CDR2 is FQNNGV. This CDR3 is CASSLAGQVQFF. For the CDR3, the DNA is TGTGCCAGCAGCTTAGCGGGACAAGTGCAGTTCTTC.

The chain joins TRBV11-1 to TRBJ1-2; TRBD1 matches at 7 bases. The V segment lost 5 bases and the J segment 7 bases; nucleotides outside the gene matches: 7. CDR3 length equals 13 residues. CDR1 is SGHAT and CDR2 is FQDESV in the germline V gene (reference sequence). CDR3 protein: CASSLWDSGGYTF. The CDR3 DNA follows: TGTGCCAGCAGCCTATGGGACAGCGGTGGCTACACCTTC.

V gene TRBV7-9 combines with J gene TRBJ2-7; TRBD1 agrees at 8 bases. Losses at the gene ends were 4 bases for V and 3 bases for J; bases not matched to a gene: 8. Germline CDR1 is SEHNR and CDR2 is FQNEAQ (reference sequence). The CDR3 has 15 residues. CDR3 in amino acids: CASSYQTGALYEQYF. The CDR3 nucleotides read TGTGCCAGCAGCTACCAGACAGGGGCGCTCTACGAGCAGTACTTC. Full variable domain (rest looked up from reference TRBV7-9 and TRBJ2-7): DTGVSQNPRHKITKRGQNVTFRCDPISEHNRLYWYRQTLGQGPEFLTYFQNEAQLEKSRLLSDRFSAERPKGSFSTLEIQRTEQGDSAMYLCASSYQTGALYEQYFGPGTRLTVT.

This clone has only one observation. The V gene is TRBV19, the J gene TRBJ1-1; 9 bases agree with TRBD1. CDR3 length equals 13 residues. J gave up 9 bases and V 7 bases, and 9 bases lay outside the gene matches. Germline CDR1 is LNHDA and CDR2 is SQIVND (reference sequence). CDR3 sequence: CASTDRGRFKAFF. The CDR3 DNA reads TGTGCCAGTACGGACAGGGGACGCTTTAAAGCTTTCTTT.

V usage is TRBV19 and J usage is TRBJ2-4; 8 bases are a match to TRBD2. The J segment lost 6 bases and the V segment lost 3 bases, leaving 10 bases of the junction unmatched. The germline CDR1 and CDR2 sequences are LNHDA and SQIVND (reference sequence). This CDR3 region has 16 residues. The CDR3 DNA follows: TGTGCCAGTAGTATGTTTACAGGACTAGCCGGAAACATTCAGTACTTC. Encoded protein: CASSMFTGLAGNIQYF.

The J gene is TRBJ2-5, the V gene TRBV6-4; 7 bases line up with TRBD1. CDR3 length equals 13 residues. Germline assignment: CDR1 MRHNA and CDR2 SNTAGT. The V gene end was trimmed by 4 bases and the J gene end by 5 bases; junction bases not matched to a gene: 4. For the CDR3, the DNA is TGTGCCAGCAGTGGACAGGGCCCGGAGACCCAGTACTTC. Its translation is CASSGQGPETQYF.

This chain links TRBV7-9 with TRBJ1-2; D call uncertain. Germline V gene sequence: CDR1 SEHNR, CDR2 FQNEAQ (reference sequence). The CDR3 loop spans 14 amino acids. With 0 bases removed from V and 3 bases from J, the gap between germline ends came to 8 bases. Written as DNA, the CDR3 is TGTGCCAGCAGCTTAGCTCTCGGGGACTATGGCTACACCTTC. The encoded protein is CASSLALGDYGYTF.

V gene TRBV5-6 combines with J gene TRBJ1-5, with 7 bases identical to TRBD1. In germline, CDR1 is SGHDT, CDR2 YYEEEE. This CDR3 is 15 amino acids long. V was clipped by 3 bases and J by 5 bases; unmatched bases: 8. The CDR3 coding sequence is TGTGCCAGCAGCTGGACAGGTTCACGGGATCAGCCCCAGCATTTT. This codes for CASSWTGSRDQPQHF.

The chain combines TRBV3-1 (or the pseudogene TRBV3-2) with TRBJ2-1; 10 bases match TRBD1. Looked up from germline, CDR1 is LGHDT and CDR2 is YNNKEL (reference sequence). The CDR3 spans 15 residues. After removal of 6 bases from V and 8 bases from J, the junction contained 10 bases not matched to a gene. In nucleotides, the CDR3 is TGTGCCAGCAGAGGGGAGGGACAGGGGACATATGAGCAGTTCTTC. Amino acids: CASRGEGQGTYEQFF.

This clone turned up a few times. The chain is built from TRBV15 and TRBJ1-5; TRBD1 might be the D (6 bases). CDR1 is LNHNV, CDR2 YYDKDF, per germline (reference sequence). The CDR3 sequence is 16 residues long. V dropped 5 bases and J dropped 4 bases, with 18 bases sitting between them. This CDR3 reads CATSGQGQLLNQPQHF. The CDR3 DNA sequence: TGTGCCACCAGCGGACAAGGACAGTTGTTGAATCAGCCCCAGCATTTT.

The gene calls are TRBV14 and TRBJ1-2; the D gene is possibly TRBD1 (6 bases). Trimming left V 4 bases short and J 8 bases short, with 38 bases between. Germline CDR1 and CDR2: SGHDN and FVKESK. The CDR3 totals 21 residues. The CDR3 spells CASSPQGFVIFYGWSWGGYTF. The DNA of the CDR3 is TGTGCCAGCAGCCCCCAGGGGTTCGTAATATTCTATGGTTGGTCATGGGGAGGCTACACCTTC.

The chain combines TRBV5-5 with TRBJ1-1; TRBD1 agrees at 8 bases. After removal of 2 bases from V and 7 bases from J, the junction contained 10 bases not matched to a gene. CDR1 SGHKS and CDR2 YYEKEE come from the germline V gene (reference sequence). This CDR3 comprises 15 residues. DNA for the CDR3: TGTGCCAGCAGCTTAAACAGGGGGTATGCAGATGAAGCTTTCTTT. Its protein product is CASSLNRGYADEAFF. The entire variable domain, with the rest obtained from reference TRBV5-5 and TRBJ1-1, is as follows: DAGVTQSPTHLIKTRGQQVTLRCSPISGHKSVSWYQQVLGQGPQFIFQYYEKEERGRGNFPDRFSARQFPNYSSELNVNALLLGDSALYLCASSLNRGYADEAFFGQGTRLTVV.

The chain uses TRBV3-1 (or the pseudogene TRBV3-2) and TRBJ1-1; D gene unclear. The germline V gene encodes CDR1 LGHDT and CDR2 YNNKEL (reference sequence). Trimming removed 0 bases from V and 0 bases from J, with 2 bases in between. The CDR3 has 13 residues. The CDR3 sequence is CASSQDMNTEAFF. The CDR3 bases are TGTGCCAGCAGCCAAGATATGAACACTGAAGCTTTCTTT.

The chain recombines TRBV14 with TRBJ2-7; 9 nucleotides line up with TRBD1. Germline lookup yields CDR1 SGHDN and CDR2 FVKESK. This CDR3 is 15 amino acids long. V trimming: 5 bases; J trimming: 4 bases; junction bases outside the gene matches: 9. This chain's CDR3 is CASSLGQGGTYEQYF. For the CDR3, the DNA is TGTGCCAGCAGCTTGGGACAGGGAGGGACTTACGAGCAGTACTTC.